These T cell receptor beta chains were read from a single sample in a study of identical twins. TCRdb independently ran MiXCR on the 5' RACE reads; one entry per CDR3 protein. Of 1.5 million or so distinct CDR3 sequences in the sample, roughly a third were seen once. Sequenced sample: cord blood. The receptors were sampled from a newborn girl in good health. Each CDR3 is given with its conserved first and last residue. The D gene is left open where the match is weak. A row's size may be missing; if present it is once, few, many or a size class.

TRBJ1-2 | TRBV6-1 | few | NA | CASSETKHRYGYTF | TGTGCCAGCAGTGAAACGAAGCACCGCTATGGCTACACCTTC
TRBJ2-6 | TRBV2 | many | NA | CASSKISGANVLTF | TGTGCCAGCAGTAAGATCTCTGGGGCCAACGTCCTGACTTTC
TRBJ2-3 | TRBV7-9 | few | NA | CASSLAGQSYTDTQYF | TGTGCCAGCAGCTTAGCAGGACAGTCATACACAGATACGCAGTATTTT
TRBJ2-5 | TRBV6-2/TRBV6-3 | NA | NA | CASSNSGTEQETQYF | TGTGCCAGCAGTAACTCCGGGACTGAGCAAGAGACCCAGTACTTC
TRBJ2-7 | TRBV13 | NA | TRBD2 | CASSLGPIAGGGYNEQYF | TGTGCCAGCAGCTTAGGCCCCATAGCGGGAGGTGGCTACAATGAGCAGTACTTC
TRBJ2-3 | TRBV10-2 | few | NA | CASSDYGPPALDTQYF | TGCGCCAGCAGTGATTACGGGCCGCCCGCGTTGGATACGCAGTATTTT
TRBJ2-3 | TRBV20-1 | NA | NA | CSARDSRIEYTQYF | TGCAGTGCTAGAGATTCGAGGATTGAATATACGCAGTATTTT
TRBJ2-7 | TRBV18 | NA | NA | CASSPYGQRGYSYEQYF | TGTGCCAGCTCACCATATGGACAACGGGGTTACTCCTACGAGCAGTACTTC
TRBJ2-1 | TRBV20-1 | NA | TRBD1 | CSAFDRGPLGEQFF | TGCAGTGCTTTCGACAGGGGGCCTTTGGGTGAGCAGTTCTTC
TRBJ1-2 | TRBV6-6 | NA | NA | CARSYSKSQLGYTF | TGTGCCCGCAGTTACTCGAAGAGCCAATTGGGCTACACCTTC